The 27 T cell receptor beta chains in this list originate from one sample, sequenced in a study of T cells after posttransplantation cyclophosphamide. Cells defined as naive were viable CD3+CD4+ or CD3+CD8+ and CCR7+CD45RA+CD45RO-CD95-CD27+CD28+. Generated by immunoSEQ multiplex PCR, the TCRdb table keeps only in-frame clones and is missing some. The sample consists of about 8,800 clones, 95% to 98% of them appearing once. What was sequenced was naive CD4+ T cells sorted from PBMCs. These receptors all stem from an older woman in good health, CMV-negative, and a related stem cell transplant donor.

CDR3 protein: CASSLAGGSQPQHF. The CDR3 region has the DNA TGCGCCAGCAGCTTGGCAGGGGGAAGTCAGCCCCAGCATTTT. V and J are TRBV5-1 and TRBJ1-5; TRBD1 matches at 7 bases. CDR3 length: 14 residues. V trimming: 0 bases; J trimming: 6 bases; junction bases outside the gene matches: 3. CDR1 and CDR2 from the germline V gene are SGHRS and YFSETQ. The complete variable domain, with remaining parts taken from reference TRBV5-1 and TRBJ1-5, reads KAGVTQTPRYLIKTRGQQVTLSCSPISGHRSVSWYQQTPGQGLQFLFEYFSETQRNKGNFPGRFSGRQFSNSRSEMNVSTLELGDSALYLCASSLAGGSQPQHFGDGTRLSIL.

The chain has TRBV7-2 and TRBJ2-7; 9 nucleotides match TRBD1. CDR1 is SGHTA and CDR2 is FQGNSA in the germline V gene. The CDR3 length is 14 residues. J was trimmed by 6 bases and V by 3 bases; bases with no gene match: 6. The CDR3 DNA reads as TGTGCCAGCAGCTTCCAATCGACAGGGGGCGAGCAGTACTTC. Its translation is CASSFQSTGGEQYF.

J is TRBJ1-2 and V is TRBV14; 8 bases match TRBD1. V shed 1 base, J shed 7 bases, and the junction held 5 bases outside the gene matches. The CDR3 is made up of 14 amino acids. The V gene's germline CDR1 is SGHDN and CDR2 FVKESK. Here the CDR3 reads CASSQGGTGGGYTF. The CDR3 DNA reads TGTGCCAGCAGCCAAGGGGGGACAGGCGGTGGCTACACCTTC.

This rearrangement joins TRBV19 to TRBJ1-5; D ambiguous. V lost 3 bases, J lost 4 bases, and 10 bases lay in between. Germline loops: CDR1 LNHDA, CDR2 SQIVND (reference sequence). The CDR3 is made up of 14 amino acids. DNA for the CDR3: TGTGCCAGTAGTATCCAGACGGAGAATCAGCCCCAGCATTTT. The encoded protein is CASSIQTENQPQHF.

CDR3 loop: CAWSVGGYEQYF. CDR3 bases: TGTGCCTGGAGTGTCGGAGGCTACGAGCAGTACTTC. V gene TRBV30 combines with J gene TRBJ2-7, with D perhaps TRBD2 (5 bases). The CDR3 spans 12 residues. V was cut by 0 bases and J by 3 bases, with 6 bases left in between. CDR1 and CDR2 (germline): GTSNPN, SVGIG (reference sequence).

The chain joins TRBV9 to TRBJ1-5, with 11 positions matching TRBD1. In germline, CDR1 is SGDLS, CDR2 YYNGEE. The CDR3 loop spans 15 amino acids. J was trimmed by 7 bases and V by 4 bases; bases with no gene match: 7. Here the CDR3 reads CASSPGGTGGQPQHF. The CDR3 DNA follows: TGTGCCAGCAGCCCCGGGGGGACAGGGGGACAGCCCCAGCATTTT. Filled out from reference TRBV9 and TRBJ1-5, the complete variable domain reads DSGVTQTPKHLITATGQRVTLRCSPRSGDLSVYWYQQSLDQGLQFLIQYYNGEERAKGNILERFSAQQFPDLHSELNLSSLELGDSALYFCASSPGGTGGQPQHFGDGTRLSIL.

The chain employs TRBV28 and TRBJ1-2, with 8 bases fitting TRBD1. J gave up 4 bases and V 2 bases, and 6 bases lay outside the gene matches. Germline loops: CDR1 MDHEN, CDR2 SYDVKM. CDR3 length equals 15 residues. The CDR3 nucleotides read TGTGCCAGCAGTTTAGGGGGACAGGTTTCCTATGGCTACACCTTC. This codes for CASSLGGQVSYGYTF.

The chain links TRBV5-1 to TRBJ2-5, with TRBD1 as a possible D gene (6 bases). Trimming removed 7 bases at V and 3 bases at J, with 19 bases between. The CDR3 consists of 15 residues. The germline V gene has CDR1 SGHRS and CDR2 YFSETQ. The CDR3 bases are TGCGCCAGCGTCCTTCAGGGGCGGTACGAAGAGACCCAGTACTTC. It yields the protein CASVLQGRYEETQYF.

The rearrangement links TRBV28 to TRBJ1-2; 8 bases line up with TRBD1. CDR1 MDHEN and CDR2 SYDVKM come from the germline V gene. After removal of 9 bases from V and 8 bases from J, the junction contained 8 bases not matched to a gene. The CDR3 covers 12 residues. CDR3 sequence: CASRTGPWGYTF. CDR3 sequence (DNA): TGTGCCAGTCGGACAGGGCCCTGGGGCTACACCTTC.

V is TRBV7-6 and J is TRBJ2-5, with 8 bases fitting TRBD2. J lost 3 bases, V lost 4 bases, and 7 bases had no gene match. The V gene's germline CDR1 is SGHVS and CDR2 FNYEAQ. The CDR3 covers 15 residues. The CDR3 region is CASSSSGSGEETQYF. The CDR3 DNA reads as TGTGCCAGCAGCTCCAGCGGGAGTGGGGAAGAGACCCAGTACTTC.

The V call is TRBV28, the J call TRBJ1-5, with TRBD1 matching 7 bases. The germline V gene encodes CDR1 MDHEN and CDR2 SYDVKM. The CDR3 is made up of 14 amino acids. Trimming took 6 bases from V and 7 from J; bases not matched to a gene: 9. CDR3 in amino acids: CASRITGVGQPQHF. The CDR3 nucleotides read TGTGCCAGCAGAATTACAGGGGTGGGACAGCCCCAGCATTTT.

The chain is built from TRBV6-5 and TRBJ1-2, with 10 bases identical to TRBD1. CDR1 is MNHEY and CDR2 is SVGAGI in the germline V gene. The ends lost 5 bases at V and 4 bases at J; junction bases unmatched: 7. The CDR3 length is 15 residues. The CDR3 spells CASSSPGQGSYGYTF. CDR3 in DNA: TGTGCCAGCAGTAGCCCGGGACAGGGGAGCTATGGCTACACCTTC.

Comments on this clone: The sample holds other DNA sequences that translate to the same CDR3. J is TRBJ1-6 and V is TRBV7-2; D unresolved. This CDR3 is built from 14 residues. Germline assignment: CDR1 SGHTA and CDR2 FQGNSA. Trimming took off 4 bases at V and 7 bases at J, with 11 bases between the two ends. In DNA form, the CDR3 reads TGTGCCAGCAGCTCCAGACGGGAAAATTCACCCCTCCACTTT. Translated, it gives CASSSRRENSPLHF.

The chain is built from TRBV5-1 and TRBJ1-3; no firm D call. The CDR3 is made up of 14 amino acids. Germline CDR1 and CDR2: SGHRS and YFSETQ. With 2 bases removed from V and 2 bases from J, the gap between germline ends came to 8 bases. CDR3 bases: TGCGCCAGCAGCTTAGCGGATCCTGGAAACACCATATATTTT. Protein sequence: CASSLADPGNTIYF. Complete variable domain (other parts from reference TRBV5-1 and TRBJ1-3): KAGVTQTPRYLIKTRGQQVTLSCSPISGHRSVSWYQQTPGQGLQFLFEYFSETQRNKGNFPGRFSGRQFSNSRSEMNVSTLELGDSALYLCASSLADPGNTIYFGEGSWLTVV.

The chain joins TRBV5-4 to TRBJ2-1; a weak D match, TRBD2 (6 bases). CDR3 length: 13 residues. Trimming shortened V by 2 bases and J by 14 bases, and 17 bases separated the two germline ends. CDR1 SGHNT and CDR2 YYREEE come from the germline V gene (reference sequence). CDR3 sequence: CASSFAGTPREFF. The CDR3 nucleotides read TGTGCCAGCAGCTTCGCGGGGACTCCTCGTGAGTTCTTC.

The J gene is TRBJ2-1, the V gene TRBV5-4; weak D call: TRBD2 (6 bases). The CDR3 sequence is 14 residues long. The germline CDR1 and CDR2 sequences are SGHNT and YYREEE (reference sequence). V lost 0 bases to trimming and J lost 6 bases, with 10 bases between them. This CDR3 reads CASSLGPGSNEQFF. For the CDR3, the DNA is TGTGCCAGCAGCTTGGGACCCGGGAGCAATGAGCAGTTCTTC.

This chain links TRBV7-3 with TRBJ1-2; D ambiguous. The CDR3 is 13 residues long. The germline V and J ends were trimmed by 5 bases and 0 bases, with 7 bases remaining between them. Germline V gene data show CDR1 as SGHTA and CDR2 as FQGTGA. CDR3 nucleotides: TGTGCCAGCAGCGCCGGGGCTAACTATGGCTACACCTTC. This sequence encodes CASSAGANYGYTF.

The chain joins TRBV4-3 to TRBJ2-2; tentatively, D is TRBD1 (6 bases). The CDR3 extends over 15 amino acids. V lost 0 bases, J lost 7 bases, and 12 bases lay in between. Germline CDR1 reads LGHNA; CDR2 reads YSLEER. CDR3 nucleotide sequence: TGCGCCAGCAGCCAAGACCTGGGGGCGGGCGGGGAGCTGTTTTTT. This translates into CASSQDLGAGGELFF.

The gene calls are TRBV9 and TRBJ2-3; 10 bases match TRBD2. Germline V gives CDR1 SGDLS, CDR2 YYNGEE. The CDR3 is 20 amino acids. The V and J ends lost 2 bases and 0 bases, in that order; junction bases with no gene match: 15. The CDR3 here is CASSVTPLAGIWTSTDTQYF. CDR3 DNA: TGTGCCAGCAGCGTCACTCCACTAGCGGGGATTTGGACTAGCACAGATACGCAGTATTTT.

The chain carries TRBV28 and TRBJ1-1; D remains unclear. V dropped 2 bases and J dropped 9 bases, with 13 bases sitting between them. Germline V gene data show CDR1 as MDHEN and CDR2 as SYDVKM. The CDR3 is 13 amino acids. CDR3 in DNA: TGTGCCAGCAGTTTAGATGGGCAGGAAAAAGCTTTCTTT. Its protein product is CASSLDGQEKAFF.

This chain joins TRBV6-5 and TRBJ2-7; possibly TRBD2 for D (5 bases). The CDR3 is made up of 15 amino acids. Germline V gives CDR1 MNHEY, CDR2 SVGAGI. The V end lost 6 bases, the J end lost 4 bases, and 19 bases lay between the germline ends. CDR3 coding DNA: TGTGCCAGCAGCGAATCAAGAGGAGGTCAGTACGAGCAGTACTTC. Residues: CASSESRGGQYEQYF.

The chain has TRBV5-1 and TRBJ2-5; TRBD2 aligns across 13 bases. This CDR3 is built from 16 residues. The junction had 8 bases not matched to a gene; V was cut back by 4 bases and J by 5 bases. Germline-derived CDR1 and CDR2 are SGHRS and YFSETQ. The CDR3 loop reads CASSPGLAGLRETQYF. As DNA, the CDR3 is TGCGCCAGCAGCCCGGGACTAGCGGGATTAAGGGAGACCCAGTACTTC.

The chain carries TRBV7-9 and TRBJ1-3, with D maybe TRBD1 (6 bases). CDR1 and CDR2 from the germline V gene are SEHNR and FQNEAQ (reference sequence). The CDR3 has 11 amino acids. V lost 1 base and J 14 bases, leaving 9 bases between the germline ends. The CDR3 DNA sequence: TGTGCCAGCAGCTTAGGACAGGCCCTATATTTT. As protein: CASSLGQALYF.

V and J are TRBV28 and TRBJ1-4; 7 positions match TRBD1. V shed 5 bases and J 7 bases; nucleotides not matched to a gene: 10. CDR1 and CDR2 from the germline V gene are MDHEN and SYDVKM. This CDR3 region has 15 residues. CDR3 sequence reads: CASSTKQGRSEKLFF. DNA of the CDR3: TGTGCCAGCAGTACAAAACAGGGGCGGAGTGAAAAACTGTTTTTT.

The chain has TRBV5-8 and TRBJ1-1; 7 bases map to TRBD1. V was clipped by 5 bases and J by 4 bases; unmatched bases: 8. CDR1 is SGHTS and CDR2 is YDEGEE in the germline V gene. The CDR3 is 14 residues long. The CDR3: CASSYQGGTTEAFF. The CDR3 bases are TGTGCCAGCAGTTATCAGGGGGGAACCACTGAAGCTTTCTTT.

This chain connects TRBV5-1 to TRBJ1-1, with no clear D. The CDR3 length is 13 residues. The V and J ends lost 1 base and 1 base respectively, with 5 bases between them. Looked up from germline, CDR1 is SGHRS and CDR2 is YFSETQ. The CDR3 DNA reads TGCGCCAGCAGCTTGAAACAGAACACTGAAGCTTTCTTT. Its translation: CASSLKQNTEAFF.

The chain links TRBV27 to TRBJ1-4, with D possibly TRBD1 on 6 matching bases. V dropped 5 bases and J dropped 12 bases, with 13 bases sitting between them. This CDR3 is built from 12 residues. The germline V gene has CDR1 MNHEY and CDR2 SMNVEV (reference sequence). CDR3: CASSLVGAELFF. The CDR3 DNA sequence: TGTGCCAGCAGTCTAGTGGGGGCGGAACTGTTTTTT.